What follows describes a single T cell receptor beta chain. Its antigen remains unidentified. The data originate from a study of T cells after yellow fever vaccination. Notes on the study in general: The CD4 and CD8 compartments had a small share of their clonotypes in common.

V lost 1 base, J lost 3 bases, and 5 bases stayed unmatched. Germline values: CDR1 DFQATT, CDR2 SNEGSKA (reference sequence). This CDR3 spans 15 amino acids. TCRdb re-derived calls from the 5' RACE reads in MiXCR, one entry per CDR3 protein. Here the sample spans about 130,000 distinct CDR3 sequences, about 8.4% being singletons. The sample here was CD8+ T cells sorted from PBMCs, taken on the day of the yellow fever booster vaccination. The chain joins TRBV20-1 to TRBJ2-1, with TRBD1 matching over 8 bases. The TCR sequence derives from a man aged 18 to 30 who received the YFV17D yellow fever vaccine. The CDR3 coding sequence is TGCAGTGCTAGAGCTCCGGGACAGGTCTACAATGAGCAGTTCTTC. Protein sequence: CSARAPGQVYNEQFF.